This entry describes one TCR beta chain. Its antigen is unknown. No clone much larger than this one lies a single base away; base qualities are absent. The data were obtained in a study of blood T cell repertoires in COVID-19 (dated by TCRdb to about 2020). Study-wide context: Samples covering the acute and convalescent phases of COVID-19 were provided by collaborators in the United States, Italy and Spain. The dataset comprised deeply sampled blood TCRbeta repertoires from subjects exposed to, actively infected with, or recovered from COVID-19. Where HLA class I and class II types were available, the types were taken from metadata supplied by the sample provider, not from assay-based typing. The samples were drawn from two sources: the first 160 participants of the ongoing ImmuneRACE study, and about 1,300 subjects contributed by 6 global collaborators. The prospective study material was composed of cDNA or gDNA derived from T cells, B-cell-depleted T cells, or PBMCs. The repertoires were made available in a free public database intended to serve as a resource for research on the immune response to SARS-CoV-2. The sample metadata nearly always contained a de-identified subject ID, COVID-19 status, age in years and sex.

Beyond this particular receptor, the publication reports: Clinical and demographic metadata were provided uncurated, with the amount varying by source and participant.

The CDR3 starts with the cysteine, ends with the phenylalanine, and has 15 residues. The sequence is cut down to CDR3 DNA, 45 bases in frame from base 1. Via the germline V gene (reference sequence), CDR1 is LGHDT and CDR2 YNNKEL. Between the V and J ends, shortened by 2 bases and 5 bases respectively, the junction contains 13 bases. Whole blood was collected in K2EDTA tubes by collaborating institutions according to the institutions' own protocols. Collaborator samples were shipped for TCRbeta analysis as frozen whole blood, isolated PBMCs, or DNA extracted from either sample type. TCRbeta CDR3 regions were amplified from genomic DNA by means of the immunoSEQ Assay, a bias-controlled multiplex PCR. In the paper's pipeline: The number of nucleated cells in each sample was estimated from the amplification of reference gene primers within the assay. Sequence reads were collapsed and filtered to measure the absolute abundance of every unique TCRbeta CDR3 rearrangement. For each sample, productive Simpson clonality was calculated as the square root of Simpson's diversity index across productive rearrangements. The clones in this table, taken by TCRdb from immuneACCESS, are in-frame only. Not every clone is retained; where verified, under half of the shortfall comes from an unresolved V gene, and the cause of the rest is unknown. That table gives V, J and clone size, and the DNA gave D and trimming. The sample contains approximately 170,000 clones, approximately 83% of them found a single time. The leading ten clones occupy roughly 2% of the sample.

This receptor was identified in an elderly woman with acute or convalescent COVID-19. The rearranged segments are TRBV3-1 (or the pseudogene TRBV3-2) and TRBJ1-3; the D gene is not confidently resolved. The sample consisted of peripheral blood. The CDR3 region has the sequence CASSQNGERRNTIYF. The DNA sequence reads TGTGCCAGCAGCCAAAACGGGGAAAGGAGAAACACCATATATTTT.